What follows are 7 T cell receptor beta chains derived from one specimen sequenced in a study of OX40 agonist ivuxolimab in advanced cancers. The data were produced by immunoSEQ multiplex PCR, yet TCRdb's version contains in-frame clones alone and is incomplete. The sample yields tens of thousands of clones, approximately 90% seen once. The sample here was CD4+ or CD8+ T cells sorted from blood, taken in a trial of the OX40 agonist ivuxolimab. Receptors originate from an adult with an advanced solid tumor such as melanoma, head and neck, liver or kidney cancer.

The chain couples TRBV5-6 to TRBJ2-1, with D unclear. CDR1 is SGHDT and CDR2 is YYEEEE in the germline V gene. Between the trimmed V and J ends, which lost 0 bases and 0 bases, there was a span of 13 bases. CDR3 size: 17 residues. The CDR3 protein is CASSLAGIQSSYNEQFF. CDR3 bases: TGTGCCAGCAGCTTGGCAGGTATTCAAAGCTCCTACAATGAGCAGTTCTTC.

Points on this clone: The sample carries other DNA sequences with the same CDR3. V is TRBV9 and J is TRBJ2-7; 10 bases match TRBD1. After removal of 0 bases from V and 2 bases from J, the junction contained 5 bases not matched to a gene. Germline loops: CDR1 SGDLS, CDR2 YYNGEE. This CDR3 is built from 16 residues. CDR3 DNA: TGTGCCAGCAGCGTAGGGGCCGGGACAGGGGCCTACGAGCAGTACTTC. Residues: CASSVGAGTGAYEQYF.

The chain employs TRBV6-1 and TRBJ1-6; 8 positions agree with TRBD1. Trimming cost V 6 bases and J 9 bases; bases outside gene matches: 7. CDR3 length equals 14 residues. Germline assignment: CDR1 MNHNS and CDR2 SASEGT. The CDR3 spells CASSPGTGLSPLHF. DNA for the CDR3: TGTGCCAGCAGCCCCGGGACAGGTCTTTCACCCCTCCACTTT.

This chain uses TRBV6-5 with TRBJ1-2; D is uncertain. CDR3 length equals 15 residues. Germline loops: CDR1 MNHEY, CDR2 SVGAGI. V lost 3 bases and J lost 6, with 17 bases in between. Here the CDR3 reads CASSYDLGFLDGYTF. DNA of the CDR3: TGTGCCAGCAGTTATGATCTAGGGTTTCTGGATGGCTACACCTTC.

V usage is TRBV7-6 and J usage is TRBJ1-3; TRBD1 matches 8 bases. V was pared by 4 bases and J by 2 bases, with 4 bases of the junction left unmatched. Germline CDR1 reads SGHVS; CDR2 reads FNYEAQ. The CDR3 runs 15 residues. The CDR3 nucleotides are TGTGCCAGCAGCTCGCGGGGACAGGCTGGAAACACCATATATTTT. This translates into CASSSRGQAGNTIYF.

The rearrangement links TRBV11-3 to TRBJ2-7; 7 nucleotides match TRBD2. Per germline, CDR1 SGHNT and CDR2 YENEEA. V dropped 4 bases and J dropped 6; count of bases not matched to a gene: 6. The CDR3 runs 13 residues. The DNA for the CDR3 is TGTGCCAGCAGCTCCCGGGGAGGGGTCGAGCAGTACTTC. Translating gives CASSSRGGVEQYF. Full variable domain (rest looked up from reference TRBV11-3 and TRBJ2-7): EAGVVQSPRYKIIEKKQPVAFWCNPISGHNTLYWYLQNLGQGPELLIRYENEEAVDDSQLPKDRFSAERLKGVDSTLKIQPAELGDSAVYLCASSSRGGVEQYFGPGTRLTVT.

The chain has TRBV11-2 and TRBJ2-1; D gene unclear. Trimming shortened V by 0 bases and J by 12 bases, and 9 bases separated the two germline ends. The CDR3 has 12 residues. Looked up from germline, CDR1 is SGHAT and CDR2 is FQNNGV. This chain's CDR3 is CASSLEVRSQFF. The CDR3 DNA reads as TGTGCCAGCAGCTTAGAGGTGAGATCGCAGTTCTTC.